This T cell receptor beta chain was sequenced during a study of siplizumab effects on memory and regulatory T cells. The data were produced by immunoSEQ multiplex PCR, yet TCRdb's version contains in-frame clones alone and is incomplete. The table includes 87,000 or so clones, around 94% detected once. V lost 2 bases and J lost 4, with 8 bases in between. This CDR3 comprises 13 residues. The germline V gene encodes CDR1 KGHSH and CDR2 LQKENI. Input material: non-Treg CD4+ T cells sorted from blood. The source of this sequence is a human donor in good health. This chain uses TRBV18 with TRBJ1-2; D unclear. This CDR3 reads CASSPEYRYGYTF. CDR3 DNA sequence: TGTGCCAGCTCACCAGAGTACCGCTATGGCTACACCTTC. The variable domain in full, completed from reference TRBV18 and TRBJ1-2, reads NAGVMQNPRHLVRRRGQEARLRCSPMKGHSHVYWYRQLPEEGLKFMVYLQKENIIDESGMPKERFSAEFPKEGPSILRIQQVVRGDSAAYFCASSPEYRYGYTFGSGTRLTVV.